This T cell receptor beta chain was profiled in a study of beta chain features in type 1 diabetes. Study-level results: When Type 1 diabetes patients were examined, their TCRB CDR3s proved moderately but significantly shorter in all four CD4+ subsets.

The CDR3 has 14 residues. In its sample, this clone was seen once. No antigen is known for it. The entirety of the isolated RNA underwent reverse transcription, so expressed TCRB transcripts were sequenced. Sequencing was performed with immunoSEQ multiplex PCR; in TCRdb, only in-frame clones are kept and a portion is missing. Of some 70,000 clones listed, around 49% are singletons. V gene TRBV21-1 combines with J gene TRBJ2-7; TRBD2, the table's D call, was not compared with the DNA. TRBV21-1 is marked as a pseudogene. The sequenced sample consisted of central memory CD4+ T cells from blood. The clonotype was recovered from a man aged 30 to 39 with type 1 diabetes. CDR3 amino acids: CASSIRTSGYEQYF. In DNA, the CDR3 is TGTGCCAGCAGCATCCGGACTAGCGGCTACGAGCAGTACTTC.